The present entry profiles one T cell receptor beta chain with its context. This sample is drawn from a study of blood T cell repertoires in COVID-19. Study-wide background: T cells, B-cell-depleted T cells, or PBMCs supplied cDNA or gDNA.

The V and J ends lost 4 bases and 3 bases, in that order; junction bases with no gene match: 4. This CDR3 is 14 amino acids long. Germline assignment: CDR1 MNHEY and CDR2 SVGAGI. Per the authors' pipeline: Amplification from reference gene primers served as the basis for estimated nucleated cell counts. The data were produced by immunoSEQ multiplex PCR, yet TCRdb's version contains in-frame clones alone and is incomplete. From that table come the V and J calls and clone size; the DNA was used to work out D and trimming. The sample lists about 120,000 clones, roughly 84% occurring once. The rearrangement uses TRBV6-5 and TRBJ2-7, with TRBD1 identical over 9 bases. The sequence came from a man aged 55-75 years with acute or convalescent COVID-19. Sequencing input: peripheral blood. CDR3: CASSWGQGRYEQYF. DNA for the CDR3: TGTGCCAGCAGTTGGGGACAGGGTCGCTACGAGCAGTACTTC.